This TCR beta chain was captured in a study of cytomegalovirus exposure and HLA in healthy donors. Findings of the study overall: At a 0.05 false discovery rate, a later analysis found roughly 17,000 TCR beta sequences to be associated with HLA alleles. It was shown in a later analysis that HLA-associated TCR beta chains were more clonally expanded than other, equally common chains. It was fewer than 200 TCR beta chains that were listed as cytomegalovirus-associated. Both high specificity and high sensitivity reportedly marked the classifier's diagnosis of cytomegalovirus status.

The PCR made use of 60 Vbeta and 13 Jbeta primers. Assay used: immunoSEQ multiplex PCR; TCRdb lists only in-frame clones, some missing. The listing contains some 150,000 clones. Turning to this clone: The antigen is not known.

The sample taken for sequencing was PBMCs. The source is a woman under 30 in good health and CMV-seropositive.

CDR3 DNA sequence: TGTGCCAGCAGCTTAAGTGGGGCCTACAATCAGCCCCAGCATTTT. Encoded protein: CASSLSGAYNQPQHF. J is TRBJ1-5 and V is TRBV11-2; D may be TRBD1 (5 bases). The germline V gene encodes CDR1 SGHAT and CDR2 FQNNGV. The CDR3 loop spans 15 amino acids. Trimming left V 2 bases short and J 3 bases short, with 11 bases between.